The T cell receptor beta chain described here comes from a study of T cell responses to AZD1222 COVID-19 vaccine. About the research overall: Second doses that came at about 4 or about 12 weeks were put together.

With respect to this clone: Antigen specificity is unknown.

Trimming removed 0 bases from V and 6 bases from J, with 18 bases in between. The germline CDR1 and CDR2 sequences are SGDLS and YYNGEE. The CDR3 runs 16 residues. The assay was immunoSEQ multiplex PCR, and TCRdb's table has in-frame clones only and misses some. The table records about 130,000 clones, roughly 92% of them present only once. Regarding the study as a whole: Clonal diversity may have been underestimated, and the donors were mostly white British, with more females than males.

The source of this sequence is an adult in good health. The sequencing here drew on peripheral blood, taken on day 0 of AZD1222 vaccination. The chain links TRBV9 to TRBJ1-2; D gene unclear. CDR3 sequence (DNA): TGTGCCAGCAGCGTAGCATCACCGGCGGGCGTAAATGGCTACACCTTC. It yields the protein CASSVASPAGVNGYTF.